Each of the 24 T cell receptor beta chains below was sequenced from the same sample in a study of OX40 agonist ivuxolimab in advanced cancers. The data were produced by immunoSEQ multiplex PCR, yet TCRdb's version contains in-frame clones alone and is incomplete. The sample lists about 45,000 clones; approximately 90% were seen once. Here the sequenced sample was CD4+ or CD8+ T cells sorted from blood, taken in a trial of the OX40 agonist ivuxolimab. Receptor source: an adult with an advanced solid tumor such as melanoma, head and neck, liver or kidney cancer.

The chain carries TRBV5-1 and TRBJ2-1; D possibly corresponds to TRBD1 (6 bases). CDR3 length: 13 amino acids. V lost 2 bases to trimming and J lost 12 bases, with 15 bases between them. CDR1 SGHRS and CDR2 YFSETQ come from the germline V gene. CDR3 protein: CASSFTGIEGQFF. Written as DNA, the CDR3 is TGCGCCAGCAGCTTTACAGGGATCGAAGGGCAGTTCTTC.

The genes are TRBV6-1 and TRBJ1-5; D is unresolved. The ends were cut back, 6 bases at V and 3 bases at J, with 6 bases in the middle. CDR1 and CDR2 (germline): MNHNS, SASEGT. CDR3 size: 12 residues. DNA for the CDR3: TGTGCCAGCAGCAAGGACAATCAGCCCCAGCATTTT. This encodes CASSKDNQPQHF.

This chain links TRBV19 with TRBJ2-1, with 10 nucleotides matching TRBD2. V shed 5 bases and J 4 bases; nucleotides not matched to a gene: 8. Germline V gene sequence: CDR1 LNHDA, CDR2 SQIVND (reference sequence). The CDR3 is made up of 16 amino acids. CDR3 sequence reads: CASSSTSSGSYNEQFF. The CDR3 DNA is TGTGCCAGTAGTTCTACCTCTAGCGGGAGTTACAATGAGCAGTTCTTC.

J is TRBJ1-1 and V is TRBV30; 8 positions agree with TRBD1. V dropped 0 bases and J dropped 1; count of bases not matched to a gene: 1. There are 14 residues in the CDR3. CDR1 is GTSNPN, CDR2 SVGIG, per germline (reference sequence). In nucleotides, the CDR3 is TGTGCCTGGAGTGTAGGGACAGGGAACACTGAAGCTTTCTTT. Residues: CAWSVGTGNTEAFF.

This chain joins TRBV10-3 and TRBJ1-4; a weak D match, TRBD1 (5 bases). The CDR3 contains 15 residues. Germline CDR1 and CDR2: ENHRY and SYGVKD. Trimming took off 0 bases at V and 6 bases at J, with 11 bases between the two ends. CDR3 residues: CAISESDGGDEKLFF. The CDR3 DNA reads TGTGCCATCAGTGAGTCGGATGGAGGGGATGAAAAACTGTTTTTT.

V gene TRBV4-1 combines with J gene TRBJ1-6; unclear D gene. Germline V gene lookup returns CDR1 MGHRA and CDR2 YSYEKL. This CDR3 is 15 amino acids long. The V gene lost 0 bases and the J gene lost 5 bases, with 8 bases spanning the gap. The chain's CDR3 is CASSQDGGNNSPLHF. The CDR3 DNA reads as TGCGCCAGCAGCCAAGACGGCGGGAATAATTCACCCCTCCACTTT.

This chain connects TRBV14 to TRBJ2-1; 14 bases are shared with TRBD2. Germline V CDR1 and CDR2: SGHDN, FVKESK. V trimming: 5 bases; J trimming: 7 bases; junction bases outside the gene matches: 10. This CDR3 contains 17 residues. For the CDR3, the DNA is TGTGCCAGCAGCAAACACTCCGGGACTAGCGGGAGAAATGAGCAGTTCTTC. Its protein product is CASSKHSGTSGRNEQFF.

The chain joins TRBV10-1 to TRBJ1-6; a possible D gene is TRBD1 (6 bases). Germline loops: CDR1 WNHNN, CDR2 SYGVQD (reference sequence). V lost 8 bases and J lost 10, with 15 bases in between. The CDR3 is made up of 13 amino acids. The CDR3 DNA is TGCGCCAGCCAGAGGGATGGGGGCTCACCCCTCCACTTT. Residues: CASQRDGGSPLHF.

This clone showed up just a few times. The chain couples TRBV6-5 to TRBJ1-5, with 8 bases that match TRBD1. Per the germline V gene, CDR1 is MNHEY and CDR2 is SVGAGI. Germline trimming cut 4 bases from V and 2 bases from J; bases unmatched to any gene: 1. This CDR3 is built from 14 residues. CDR3 in amino acids: CASSWGQGNQPQHF. As DNA, the CDR3 is TGTGCCAGCAGTTGGGGACAGGGCAATCAGCCCCAGCATTTT.

V and J are TRBV28 and TRBJ2-2, with 11 positions matching TRBD2. The V gene's germline CDR1 is MDHEN and CDR2 SYDVKM. V shed 9 bases, J shed 6 bases, and the junction held 6 bases outside the gene matches. This CDR3 is built from 14 residues. The CDR3 DNA reads TGTGCCAGTCTTACTAGCGGGAGCTCCGGGGAGCTGTTTTTT. Its protein is CASLTSGSSGELFF.

This chain uses TRBV18 with TRBJ2-1; the D gene is possibly TRBD2 (6 bases). This CDR3 is 15 amino acids long. V lost 3 bases and J 0 bases, leaving 9 bases between the germline ends. From germline, CDR1 is KGHSH and CDR2 LQKENI. Written as DNA, the CDR3 is TGTGCCAGCTCACCCCTAGCGAGCTCCTACAATGAGCAGTTCTTC. Amino acids: CASSPLASSYNEQFF.

The chain combines TRBV19 with TRBJ1-1; TRBD1 matches at 7 bases. The J segment lost 4 bases and the V segment lost 6 bases, leaving 8 bases of the junction unmatched. Germline CDR1 reads LNHDA; CDR2 reads SQIVND (reference sequence). The CDR3 consists of 14 residues. This CDR3 is CASSRTGPGTEAFF. DNA for the CDR3: TGTGCCAGTAGCAGGACAGGACCCGGCACTGAAGCTTTCTTT.

The rearrangement links TRBV7-3 to TRBJ2-5, with 11 bases fitting TRBD2. The trim removed 1 base at V and 1 base at J, leaving 8 bases unmatched. This CDR3 has 18 amino acids. From germline, CDR1 is SGHTA and CDR2 FQGTGA. The CDR3 DNA sequence: TGTGCCAGCAGCTTAAATGGGAGACTAGCGGGACTCCAAGAGACCCAGTACTTC. Translated: CASSLNGRLAGLQETQYF.

A note on this clone: An end of the junction does not agree with germline; a read error may underlie this. V gene TRBV7-7 combines with J gene TRBJ1-2, with D hard to call. CDR1 and CDR2 from the germline V gene are SSHAT and FNYEAQ (reference sequence). The CDR3 has 16 amino acids. The CDR3 reads CASSSLNSLANYGYTF. The CDR3 DNA reads TGTGCTAGCAGCTCCTTGAACAGCCTCGCTAACTATGGCTACACCTTC.

The chain couples TRBV20-1 to TRBJ1-1; D is possibly TRBD1 (5 bases). Trimming left V 0 bases short and J 6 bases short, with 5 bases between. Germline lookup yields CDR1 DFQATT and CDR2 SNEGSKA (reference sequence). The CDR3 runs to 11 residues. This CDR3 reads CSARDRAEAFF. The CDR3 coding sequence is TGCAGTGCTAGAGACAGGGCTGAAGCTTTCTTT.

This chain joins TRBV6-5 and TRBJ2-7; possibly TRBD1 for D (5 bases). V lost 7 bases and J 1 base, leaving 14 bases between the germline ends. Germline CDR1 and CDR2: MNHEY and SVGAGI. The CDR3 has 14 amino acids. In nucleotides, the CDR3 is TGTGCCAGCAAACAGGCACAGTTTTCCTACGAGCAGTACTTC. It specifies CASKQAQFSYEQYF.

This clone was seen a handful of times. This chain joins TRBV2 and TRBJ1-5; a weak D match, TRBD1 (6 bases). The CDR3 is 13 residues long. Trimming removed 4 bases at V and 4 bases at J, with 8 bases between. Germline CDR1 and CDR2: SNHLY and FYNNEI. CDR3 residues: CASSGQVNQPQHF. The CDR3 coding sequence is TGTGCCAGCAGTGGACAGGTAAATCAGCCCCAGCATTTT.

V usage is TRBV14 and J usage is TRBJ1-6; maybe TRBD1 (6 bases). This CDR3 contains 15 residues. V was shortened by 0 bases and J by 10 bases, with 13 bases between the two germline ends. Germline V CDR1 and CDR2: SGHDN, FVKESK. The CDR3 sequence is CASSQDGRGGSPLHF. The CDR3 DNA reads TGTGCCAGCAGCCAAGATGGGCGGGGGGGCTCACCCCTCCACTTT.

The chain employs TRBV7-8 and TRBJ2-5, with 9 bases lining up with TRBD2. The CDR3 is 17 residues long. CDR1 and CDR2 (germline): SGHVS, FQNEAQ. Losses at the gene ends were 1 base for V and 0 bases for J; bases not matched to a gene: 6. CDR3 in DNA: TGTGCCAGCAGCTTAGGAGGACTAGCGCACTACCAAGAGACCCAGTACTTC. Translation gives CASSLGGLAHYQETQYF.

This chain links TRBV20-1 with TRBJ1-1; 9 positions agree with TRBD1. The CDR3 spans 11 residues. The trim removed 5 bases at V and 6 bases at J, leaving 1 base unmatched. Germline V gene sequence: CDR1 DFQATT, CDR2 SNEGSKA (reference sequence). In DNA form, the CDR3 reads TGCAGTGCTGACAGGGGGGCTGAAGCTTTCTTT. Translation gives CSADRGAEAFF.

The V and J genes are TRBV6-1 and TRBJ2-5; 8 bases are a match to TRBD1. The CDR3 covers 13 residues. Germline assignment: CDR1 MNHNS and CDR2 SASEGT. The V gene end was trimmed by 6 bases and the J gene end by 3 bases; junction bases not matched to a gene: 3. The CDR3 reads CASRSTGEETQYF. The CDR3 region has the DNA TGTGCCAGCAGGTCGACAGGGGAAGAGACCCAGTACTTC.

V is TRBV7-8 and J is TRBJ1-5; a weak D match, TRBD1 (6 bases). Germline lookup yields CDR1 SGHVS and CDR2 FQNEAQ. There are 16 residues in the CDR3. Trimming cost V 2 bases and J 1 base, with 12 bases left between them. The CDR3 sequence is CASSLRAGASNQPQHF. Written as DNA, the CDR3 is TGTGCCAGCAGCTTACGAGCGGGGGCAAGCAATCAGCCCCAGCATTTT.

This clone appeared once. The CDR3 region is CASSLAWGGELFF. As DNA, the CDR3 is TGTGCCAGCAGCTTAGCTTGGGGCGGGGAGCTGTTTTTT. The chain uses TRBV7-9 and TRBJ2-2; unclear D gene. The CDR3 is 13 residues long. The V gene lost 0 bases and the J gene lost 7 bases, with 6 bases spanning the gap. Germline V gene data show CDR1 as SEHNR and CDR2 as FQNEAQ (reference sequence).

V usage is TRBV6-1 and J usage is TRBJ1-1, with a possible D match to TRBD1 (5 bases). Deletions cut 6 bases from V and 11 bases from J, with 19 bases between. The germline V gene has CDR1 MNHNS and CDR2 SASEGT. The CDR3 length is 13 residues. The CDR3 DNA reads TGTGCCAGCAGACCCGGCGACAGTAGGGACGCTTTCTTT. This codes for CASRPGDSRDAFF.